Listed below are T cell receptor beta chains from one sample, sequenced in a study of blood T cell repertoires in COVID-19. TCRdb's table, derived via immunoSEQ multiplex PCR, lists solely in-frame clones and lacks some. This sample yields roughly 150,000 clones, of which approximately 80% are seen a single time; 10% to 15% belongs to the top ten. Sequenced input: peripheral blood. Receptors originate from a man between 65 and 79 years old who had recovered from COVID-19. Both conserved end residues are part of each CDR3. A D gene is named only where the DNA matches it firmly. Rows give clone size only sometimes, using once, few, many, or a class for an expanded clone.

v_call,j_call,clone_size,d_call,cdr3_aa,cdr3_nt
TRBV28,TRBJ2-7,NA,TRBD2,CASSGPGTIEQYF,TGTGCCAGCAGTGGACCGGGGACTATCGAGCAGTACTTC
TRBV9,TRBJ2-7,NA,NA,CASSAQTGFEQYF,TGTGCCAGCAGCGCCCAGACAGGATTCGAGCAGTACTTC
TRBV5-6,TRBJ2-3,NA,TRBD2,CASSLRGLAGVTDTQYF,TGTGCCAGCAGCTTGAGGGGACTAGCGGGAGTCACAGATACGCAGTATTTT
TRBV9,TRBJ2-3,NA,TRBD2,CASSVDAGAGTDTQYF,TGTGCCAGCAGCGTAGACGCGGGAGCGGGCACAGATACGCAGTATTTT
TRBV5-4,TRBJ2-6,NA,TRBD1,CASSLQGVGSGANVLTF,TGTGCCAGCAGCTTACAGGGGGTGGGCTCTGGGGCCAACGTCCTGACTTTC
TRBV29-1,TRBJ2-1,NA,TRBD2,CSARLAGVIYNEQFF,TGCAGCGCCAGACTAGCGGGAGTGATCTACAATGAGCAGTTCTTC
TRBV12-5,TRBJ1-2,NA,NA,CASGLVIGTSSYGYTF,TGTGCTAGTGGTTTGGTAATAGGGACTTCGTCCTATGGCTACACCTTC
TRBV19,TRBJ2-1,NA,TRBD1,CASTRGQAYNEQFF,TGTGCCAGCACTAGGGGACAGGCCTACAATGAGCAGTTCTTC
TRBV19,TRBJ1-4,NA,NA,CASSVLSSNEKLFF,TGTGCCAGTAGTGTACTAAGCTCTAATGAAAAACTGTTTTTT
TRBV28,TRBJ2-7,NA,NA,CASSQEGEQYF,TGTGCCAGCAGTCAGGAAGGCGAGCAGTACTTC
TRBV12-3/TRBV12-4,TRBJ2-1,NA,NA,CASSLSGGEQFF,TGTGCCAGCAGTTTAAGCGGTGGTGAGCAGTTCTTC
TRBV3-1/TRBV3-2,TRBJ1-1,NA,TRBD1,CASSRDSKNTEAFF,TGTGCCAGCAGCCGGGACAGCAAGAACACTGAAGCTTTCTTT
TRBV28,TRBJ1-4,once,NA,CASSLPTGPATNEKLFF,TGTGCCAGCAGTCTGCCTACAGGGCCCGCAACTAATGAAAAACTGTTTTTT
TRBV25-1,TRBJ1-2,NA,NA,CASTGDGSGFYGYTF,TGTGCCAGCACCGGCGACGGCAGCGGCTTCTATGGCTACACCTTC
TRBV2,TRBJ1-5,once,TRBD1,CASSTSGGSNQPQHF,TGTGCCAGCAGTACATCAGGGGGCTCGAATCAGCCCCAGCATTTT
TRBV20-1,TRBJ2-7,NA,NA,CSASGGVAPSYEQYF,TGCAGTGCTAGTGGGGGAGTAGCGCCTTCCTACGAGCAGTACTTC
TRBV29-1,TRBJ1-4,NA,TRBD1,CSVSSGTGNEKLFF,TGCAGCGTCTCCTCCGGGACAGGGAATGAAAAACTGTTTTTT
TRBV10-2,TRBJ2-7,NA,TRBD2,CASLAVGGYGRAGEQYF,TGCGCCAGCCTCGCCGTCGGGGGGTACGGGAGGGCCGGGGAGCAGTACTTC
TRBV4-1,TRBJ2-5,NA,TRBD2,CASSQDRGGQETQYF,TGCGCCAGCAGCCAAGATCGGGGGGGCCAAGAGACCCAGTACTTC
TRBV4-3,TRBJ2-7,NA,TRBD2,CASSHLRLAGAYEQYF,TGCGCCAGCAGCCACCTTCGACTAGCGGGAGCCTACGAGCAGTACTTC
TRBV20-1,TRBJ1-4,NA,TRBD1,CSARGGQGHFF,TGCAGTGCTAGAGGGGGACAGGGCCATTTTTTT
TRBV6-4,TRBJ2-3,NA,NA,CASSDFSSTDTQYF,TGTGCCAGCAGTGATTTCTCTAGCACAGATACGCAGTATTTT
TRBV10-1,TRBJ1-3,NA,NA,CASSVPGGNTIYF,TGCGCCAGCAGTGTCCCGGGAGGAAACACCATATATTTT
TRBV5-1,TRBJ1-5,few,NA,CASSGGDNQPQHF,TGCGCCAGCAGCGGGGGGGACAATCAGCCCCAGCATTTT
TRBV5-1,TRBJ1-2,NA,NA,CASSLATGTIYGYTF,TGCGCCAGCAGCTTGGCTACAGGGACAATCTATGGCTACACCTTC
TRBV7-9,TRBJ1-4,NA,NA,CASSQQDEKLFF,TGTGCCAGCAGTCAACAGGATGAAAAACTGTTTTTT